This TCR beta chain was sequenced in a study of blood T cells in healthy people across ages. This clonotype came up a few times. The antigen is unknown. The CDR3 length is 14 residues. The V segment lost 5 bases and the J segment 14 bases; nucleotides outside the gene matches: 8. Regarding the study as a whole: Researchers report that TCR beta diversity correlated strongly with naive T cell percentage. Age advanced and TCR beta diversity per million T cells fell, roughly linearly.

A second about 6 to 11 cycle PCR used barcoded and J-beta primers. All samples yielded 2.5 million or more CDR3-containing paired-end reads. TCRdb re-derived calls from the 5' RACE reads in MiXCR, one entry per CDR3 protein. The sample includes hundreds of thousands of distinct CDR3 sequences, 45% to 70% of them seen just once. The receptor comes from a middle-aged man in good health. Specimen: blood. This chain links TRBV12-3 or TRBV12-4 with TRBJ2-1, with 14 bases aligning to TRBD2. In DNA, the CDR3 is TGTGCCAGCAGTCCAGGACTAGCGGGAGGTAGTGAGTTCTTC. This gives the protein CASSPGLAGGSEFF.